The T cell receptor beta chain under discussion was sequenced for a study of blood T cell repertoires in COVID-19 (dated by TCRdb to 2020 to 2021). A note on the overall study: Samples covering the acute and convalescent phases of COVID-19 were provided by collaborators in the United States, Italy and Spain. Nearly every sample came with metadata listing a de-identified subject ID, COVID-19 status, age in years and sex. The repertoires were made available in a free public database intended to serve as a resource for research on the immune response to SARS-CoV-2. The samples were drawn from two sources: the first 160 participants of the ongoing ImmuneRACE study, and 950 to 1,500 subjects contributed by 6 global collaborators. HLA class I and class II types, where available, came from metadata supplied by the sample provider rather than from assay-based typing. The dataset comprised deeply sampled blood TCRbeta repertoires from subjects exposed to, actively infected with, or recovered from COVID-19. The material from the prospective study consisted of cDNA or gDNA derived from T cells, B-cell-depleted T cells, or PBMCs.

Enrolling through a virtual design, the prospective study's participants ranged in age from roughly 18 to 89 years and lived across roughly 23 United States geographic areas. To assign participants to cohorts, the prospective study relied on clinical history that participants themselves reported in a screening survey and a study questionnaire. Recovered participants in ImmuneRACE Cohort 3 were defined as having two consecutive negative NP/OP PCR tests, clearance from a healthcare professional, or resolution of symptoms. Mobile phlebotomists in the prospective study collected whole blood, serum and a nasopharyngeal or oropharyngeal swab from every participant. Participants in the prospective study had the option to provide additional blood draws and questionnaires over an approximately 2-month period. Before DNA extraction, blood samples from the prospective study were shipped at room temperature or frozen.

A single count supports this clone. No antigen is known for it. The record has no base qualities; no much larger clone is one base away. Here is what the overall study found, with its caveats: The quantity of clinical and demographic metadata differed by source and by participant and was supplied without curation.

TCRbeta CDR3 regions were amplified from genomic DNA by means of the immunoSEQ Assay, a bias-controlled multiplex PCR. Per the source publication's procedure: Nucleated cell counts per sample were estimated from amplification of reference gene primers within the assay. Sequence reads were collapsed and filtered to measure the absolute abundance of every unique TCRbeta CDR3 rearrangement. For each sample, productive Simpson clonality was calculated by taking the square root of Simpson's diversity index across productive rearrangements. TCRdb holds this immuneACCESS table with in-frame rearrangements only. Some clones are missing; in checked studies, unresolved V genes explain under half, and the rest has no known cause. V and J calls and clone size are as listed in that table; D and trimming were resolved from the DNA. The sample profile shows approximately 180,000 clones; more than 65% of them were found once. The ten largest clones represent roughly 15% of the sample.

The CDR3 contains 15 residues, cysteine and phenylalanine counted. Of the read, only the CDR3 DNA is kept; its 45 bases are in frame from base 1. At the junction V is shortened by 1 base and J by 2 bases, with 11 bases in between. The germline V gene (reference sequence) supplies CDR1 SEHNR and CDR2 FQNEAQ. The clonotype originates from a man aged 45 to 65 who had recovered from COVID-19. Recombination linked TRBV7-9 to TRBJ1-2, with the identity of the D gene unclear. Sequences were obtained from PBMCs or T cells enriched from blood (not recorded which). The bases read TGTGCCAGCAGCTTAGTGAGCGGAACAAACTATGGCTACACCTTC. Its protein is CASSLVSGTNYGYTF.